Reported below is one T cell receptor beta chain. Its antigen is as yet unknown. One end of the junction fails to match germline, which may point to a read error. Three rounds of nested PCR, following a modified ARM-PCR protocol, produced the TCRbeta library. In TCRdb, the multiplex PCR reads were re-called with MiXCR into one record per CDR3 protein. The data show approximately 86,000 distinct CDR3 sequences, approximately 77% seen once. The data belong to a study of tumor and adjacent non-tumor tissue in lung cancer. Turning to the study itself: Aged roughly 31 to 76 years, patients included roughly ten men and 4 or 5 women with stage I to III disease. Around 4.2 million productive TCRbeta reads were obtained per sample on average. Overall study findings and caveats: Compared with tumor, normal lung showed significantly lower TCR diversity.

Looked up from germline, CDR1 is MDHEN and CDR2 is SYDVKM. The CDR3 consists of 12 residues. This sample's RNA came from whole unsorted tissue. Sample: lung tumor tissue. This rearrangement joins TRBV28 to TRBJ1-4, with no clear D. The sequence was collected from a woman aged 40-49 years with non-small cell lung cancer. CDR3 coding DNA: TGTGCCAGTAGTTCTCGGGCGGAAAAACTGGTTTTT. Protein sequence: CASSSRAEKLVF.